This T cell receptor beta chain was captured by sequencing in a study of T-cell memory formation after mild COVID-19. Whole-study results and caveats: Second-wave clones with a day 37 peak had unconfirmed SARS-CoV-2 specificity.

5'RACE with constant-segment primers built TCRalpha and TCRbeta cDNA libraries with UMIs. TCRdb re-analysed the 5' RACE reads in MiXCR, keeping a single row per CDR3 protein. Of about 440,000 distinct CDR3 sequences detected, around 20% appear once; the ten largest clones hold roughly 8.4%. In this sample, this clonotype turned up a few times. Antigen unknown. This receptor was taken from an adult woman who had mild COVID-19 (a few samples of this study predate the infection). Cell type and time point are not known. Material: PBMCs or a T cell subset sorted from them (not recorded which).

The CDR3 coding sequence is TGTGCCAGCAGTGCGGGGACAGGCTTCAATCAGCCCCAGCATTTT. Its translation is CASSAGTGFNQPQHF. This chain joins TRBV12-3 or TRBV12-4 and TRBJ1-5; 8 bases are shared with TRBD1. The V gene end was trimmed by 5 bases and the J gene end by 3 bases; junction bases not matched to a gene: 6. The CDR3 is 15 residues long.